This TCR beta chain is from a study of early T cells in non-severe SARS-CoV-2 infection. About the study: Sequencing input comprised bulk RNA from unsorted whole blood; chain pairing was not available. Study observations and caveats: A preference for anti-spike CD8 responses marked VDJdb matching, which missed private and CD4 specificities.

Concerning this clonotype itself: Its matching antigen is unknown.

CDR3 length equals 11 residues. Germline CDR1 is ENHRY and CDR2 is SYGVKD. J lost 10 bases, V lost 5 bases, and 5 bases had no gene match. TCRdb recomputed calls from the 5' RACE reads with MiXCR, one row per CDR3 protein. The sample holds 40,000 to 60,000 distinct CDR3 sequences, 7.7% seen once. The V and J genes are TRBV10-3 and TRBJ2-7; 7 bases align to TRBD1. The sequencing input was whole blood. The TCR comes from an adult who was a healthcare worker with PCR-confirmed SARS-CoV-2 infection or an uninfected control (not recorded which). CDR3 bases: TGTGCCATCAGTCCCGGACAGGAACAGTACTTC. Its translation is CAISPGQEQYF.